The clone carrying this T cell receptor (beta chain) was counted between two and nine times. This sample is drawn from a study of blood T cell repertoires in COVID-19. Overall study context: Italy, Spain and the United States were the sources of the convalescent and acute COVID-19 samples.

During active infection, Seattle patients enrolled and were then monitored through disease. Only in-frame clones appear in the TCRdb table, and some are missing; sequencing was by immunoSEQ multiplex PCR. Of 220,000 or so clones in the sample, 80% to 85% are singletons; the top ten hold approximately 8.4%. Sequenced input: peripheral blood. This receptor was identified in a woman over 75 with COVID-19, enrolled during active disease.

The CDR3 coding sequence is TGTGCCAGCAGCTTAGCGAACTCCTTCGTCACAGAGACCCAGTACTTC. Translation gives CASSLANSFVTETQYF. The J gene is TRBJ2-5, the V gene TRBV7-2; no clear D gene. V dropped 0 bases and J dropped 4 bases, with 15 bases sitting between them. Germline values: CDR1 SGHTA, CDR2 FQGNSA. CDR3 length: 16 residues.